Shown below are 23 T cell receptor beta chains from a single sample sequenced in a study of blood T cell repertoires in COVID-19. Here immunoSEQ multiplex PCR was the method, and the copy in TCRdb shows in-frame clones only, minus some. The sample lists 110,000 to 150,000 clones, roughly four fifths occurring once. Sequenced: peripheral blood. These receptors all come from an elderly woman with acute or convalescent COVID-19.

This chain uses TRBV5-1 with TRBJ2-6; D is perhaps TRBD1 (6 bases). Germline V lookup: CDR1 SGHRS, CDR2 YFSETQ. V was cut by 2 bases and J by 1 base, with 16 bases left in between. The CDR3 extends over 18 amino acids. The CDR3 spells CASSLQGPGPSGANVLTF. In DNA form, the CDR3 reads TGCGCCAGCAGCTTACAGGGCCCGGGACCGTCTGGGGCCAACGTCCTGACTTTC.

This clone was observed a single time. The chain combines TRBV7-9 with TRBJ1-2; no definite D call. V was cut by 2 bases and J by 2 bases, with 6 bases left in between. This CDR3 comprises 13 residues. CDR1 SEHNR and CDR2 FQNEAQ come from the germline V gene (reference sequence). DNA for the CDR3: TGTGCCAGCAGCTTAAGCACGAACTATGGCTACACCTTC. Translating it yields CASSLSTNYGYTF.

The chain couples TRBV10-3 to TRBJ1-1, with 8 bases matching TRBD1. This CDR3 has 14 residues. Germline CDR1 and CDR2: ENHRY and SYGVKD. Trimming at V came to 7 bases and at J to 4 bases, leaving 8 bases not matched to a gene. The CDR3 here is CAITINRGGTEAFF. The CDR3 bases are TGTGCCATCACCATAAACAGGGGGGGCACTGAAGCTTTCTTT.

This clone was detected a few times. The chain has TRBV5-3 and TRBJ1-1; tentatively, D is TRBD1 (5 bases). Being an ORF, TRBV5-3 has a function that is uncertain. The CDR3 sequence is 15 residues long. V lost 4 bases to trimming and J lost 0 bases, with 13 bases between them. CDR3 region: CARSQKDIMNTEAFF. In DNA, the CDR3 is TGTGCCAGAAGCCAAAAGGACATTATGAACACTGAAGCTTTCTTT.

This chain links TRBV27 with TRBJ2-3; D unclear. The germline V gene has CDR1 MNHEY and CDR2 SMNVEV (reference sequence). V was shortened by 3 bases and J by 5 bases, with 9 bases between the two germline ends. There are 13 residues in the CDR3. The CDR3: CASSFSGIDTQYF. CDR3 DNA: TGTGCCAGCAGTTTTTCAGGTATAGATACGCAGTATTTT.

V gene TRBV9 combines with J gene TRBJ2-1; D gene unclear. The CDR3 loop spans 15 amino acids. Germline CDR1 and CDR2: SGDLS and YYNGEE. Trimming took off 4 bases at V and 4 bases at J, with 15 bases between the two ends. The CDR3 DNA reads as TGTGCCAGCAGCCCAGACTCTAGGTCTTACAATGAGCAGTTCTTC. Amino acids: CASSPDSRSYNEQFF.

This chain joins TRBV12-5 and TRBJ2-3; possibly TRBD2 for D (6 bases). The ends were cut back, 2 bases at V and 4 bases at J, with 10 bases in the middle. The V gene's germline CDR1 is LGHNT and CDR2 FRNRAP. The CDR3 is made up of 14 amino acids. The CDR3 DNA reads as TGTGCTAGTGGTTTGCCCGGGACTGCAGATACGCAGTATTTT. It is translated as CASGLPGTADTQYF.

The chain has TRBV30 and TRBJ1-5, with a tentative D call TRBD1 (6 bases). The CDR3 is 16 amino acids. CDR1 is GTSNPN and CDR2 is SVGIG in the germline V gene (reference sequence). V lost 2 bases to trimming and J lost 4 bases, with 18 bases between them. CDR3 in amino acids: CAWSPFGRGTNQPQHF. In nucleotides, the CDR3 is TGTGCCTGGAGTCCGTTCGGCAGGGGTACGAATCAGCCCCAGCATTTT.

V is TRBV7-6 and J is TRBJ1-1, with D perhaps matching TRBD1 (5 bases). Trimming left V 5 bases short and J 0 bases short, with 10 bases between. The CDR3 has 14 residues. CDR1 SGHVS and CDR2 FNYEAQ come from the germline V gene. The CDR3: CASSTSGMNTEAFF. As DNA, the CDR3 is TGTGCCAGCAGCACCTCAGGGATGAACACTGAAGCTTTCTTT.

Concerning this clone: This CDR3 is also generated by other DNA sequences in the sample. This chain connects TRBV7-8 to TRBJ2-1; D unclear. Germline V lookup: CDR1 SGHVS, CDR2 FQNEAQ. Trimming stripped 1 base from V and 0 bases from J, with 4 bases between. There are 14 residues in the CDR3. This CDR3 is CASSLGSSYNEQFF. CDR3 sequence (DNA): TGTGCCAGCAGCTTAGGCAGCTCCTACAATGAGCAGTTCTTC.

CDR3 loop: CASSQDWGPGSNEKLFF. For the CDR3, the DNA is TGTGCCAGCAGCCAAGATTGGGGGCCGGGAAGTAATGAAAAACTGTTTTTT. The V gene is TRBV4-2, the J gene TRBJ1-4; tentative D call: TRBD1 (6 bases). This CDR3 is 17 amino acids long. Germline V gene sequence: CDR1 LGHNA, CDR2 YNFKEQ. The germline V and J ends were trimmed by 0 bases and 4 bases, with 15 bases remaining between them.

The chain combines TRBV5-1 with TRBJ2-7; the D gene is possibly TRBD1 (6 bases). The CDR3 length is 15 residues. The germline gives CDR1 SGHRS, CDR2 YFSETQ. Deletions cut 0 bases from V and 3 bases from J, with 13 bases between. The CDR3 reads CASSLEGRGFYEQYF. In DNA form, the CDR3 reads TGCGCCAGCAGCTTGGAGGGCAGGGGATTCTACGAGCAGTACTTC.

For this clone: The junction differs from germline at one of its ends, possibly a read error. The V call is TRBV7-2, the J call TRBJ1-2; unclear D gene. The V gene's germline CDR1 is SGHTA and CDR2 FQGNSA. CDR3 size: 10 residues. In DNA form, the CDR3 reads TGTGCCAGCAGCTCCACAGCCACCTCCTTC. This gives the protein CASSSTATSF.

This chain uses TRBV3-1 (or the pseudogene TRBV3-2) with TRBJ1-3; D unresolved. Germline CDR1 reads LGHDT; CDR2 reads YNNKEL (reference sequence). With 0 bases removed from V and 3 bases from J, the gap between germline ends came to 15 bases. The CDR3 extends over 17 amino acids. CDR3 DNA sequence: TGTGCCAGCAGCCAAGATCCGGGTCCGCGAATTGGAAACACCATATATTTT. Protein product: CASSQDPGPRIGNTIYF.

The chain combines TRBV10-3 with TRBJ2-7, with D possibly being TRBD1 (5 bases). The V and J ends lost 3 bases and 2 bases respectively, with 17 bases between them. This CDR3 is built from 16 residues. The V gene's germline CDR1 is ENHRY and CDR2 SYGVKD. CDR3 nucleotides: TGTGCCATCAGTGAATTTCGTAGCACAGGAGCCTACGAGCAGTACTTC. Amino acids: CAISEFRSTGAYEQYF.

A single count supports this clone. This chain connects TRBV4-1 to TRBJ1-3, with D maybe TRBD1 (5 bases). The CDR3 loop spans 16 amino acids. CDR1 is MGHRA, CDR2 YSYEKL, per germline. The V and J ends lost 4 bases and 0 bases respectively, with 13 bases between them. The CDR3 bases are TGCGCCAGCAGCCGCGACAGTCCTAACTCTGGAAACACCATATATTTT. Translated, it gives CASSRDSPNSGNTIYF.

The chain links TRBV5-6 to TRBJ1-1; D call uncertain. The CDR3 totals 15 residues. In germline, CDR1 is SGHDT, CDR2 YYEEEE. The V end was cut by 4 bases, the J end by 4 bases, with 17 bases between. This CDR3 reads CASSLGETPRTEAFF. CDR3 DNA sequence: TGTGCCAGCAGCCTTGGGGAGACCCCACGCACTGAAGCTTTCTTT.

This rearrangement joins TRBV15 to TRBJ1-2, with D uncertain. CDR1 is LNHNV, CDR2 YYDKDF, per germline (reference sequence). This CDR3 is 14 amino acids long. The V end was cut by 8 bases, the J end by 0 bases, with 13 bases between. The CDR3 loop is CATSPDTSNYGYTF. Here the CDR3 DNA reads TGTGCCACCTCACCCGACACTTCTAACTATGGCTACACCTTC.

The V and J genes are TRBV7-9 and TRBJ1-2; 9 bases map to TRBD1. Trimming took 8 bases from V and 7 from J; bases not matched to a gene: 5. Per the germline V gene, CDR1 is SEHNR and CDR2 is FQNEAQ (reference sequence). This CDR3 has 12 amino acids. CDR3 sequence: CASGQGMGGYTF. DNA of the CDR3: TGTGCCAGCGGACAGGGGATGGGTGGCTACACCTTC.

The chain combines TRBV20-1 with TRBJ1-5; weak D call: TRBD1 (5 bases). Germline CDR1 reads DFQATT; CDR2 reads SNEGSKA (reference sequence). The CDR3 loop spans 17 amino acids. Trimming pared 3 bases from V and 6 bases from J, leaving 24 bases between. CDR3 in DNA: TGCAGTGCTAGTAGCGGGCGAACAGCGCTCGGGGGTCAGCCCCAGCATTTT. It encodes CSASSGRTALGGQPQHF.

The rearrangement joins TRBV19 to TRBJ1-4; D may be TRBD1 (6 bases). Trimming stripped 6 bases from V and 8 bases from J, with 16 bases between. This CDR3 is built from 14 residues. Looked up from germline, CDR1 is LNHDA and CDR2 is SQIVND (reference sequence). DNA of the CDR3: TGTGCCAGTAGCGGCGGTTTTCAGGGGGAAAAACTGTTTTTT. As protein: CASSGGFQGEKLFF.

The CDR3 DNA reads as TGTGCCAGCAGTGAAGAGACAGGACCCTACGAGCAGTACTTC. This translates into CASSEETGPYEQYF. The V call is TRBV2, the J call TRBJ2-7; D perhaps matches TRBD1 (6 bases). CDR1 SNHLY and CDR2 FYNNEI come from the germline V gene. V was pared by 1 base and J by 2 bases, with 9 bases between. This CDR3 has 14 amino acids.

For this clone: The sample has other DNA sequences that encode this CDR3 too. The CDR3 loop reads CASSLLQGPNQPQHF. Here the CDR3 DNA reads TGTGCCAGCAGCCTACTACAGGGCCCTAATCAGCCCCAGCATTTT. The genes are TRBV5-6 and TRBJ1-5, with D perhaps TRBD1 (6 bases). V was shortened by 4 bases and J by 4 bases, with 15 bases between the two germline ends. Looked up from germline, CDR1 is SGHDT and CDR2 is YYEEEE. The CDR3 is 15 residues long.